The next 9 T cell receptor beta chains were all read from a single sample in a study of cytomegalovirus exposure and HLA in healthy donors. Use of 60 Vbeta and 13 Jbeta primers characterized the PCR. Some clones are missing from TCRdb's copy, which holds only in-frame ones; the method was immunoSEQ multiplex PCR. The sample consists of tens of thousands of clones, around 64% of them appearing once. The sample was PBMCs. The receptors here all came from a human donor in good health.

The chain employs TRBV7-6 and TRBJ1-1; TRBD1 aligns across 7 bases. Germline assignment: CDR1 SGHVS and CDR2 FNYEAQ. The CDR3 has 14 residues. Trimming cost V 5 bases and J 1 base; bases outside gene matches: 4. The CDR3 region is CASSQTGWNTEAFF. CDR3 DNA: TGTGCCAGCAGCCAGACAGGGTGGAACACTGAAGCTTTCTTT.

This sequence joins TRBV4-1 and TRBJ1-5; D uncertain. Germline V gives CDR1 MGHRA, CDR2 YSYEKL. The CDR3 is 14 amino acids. The ends were cut back, 8 bases at V and 8 bases at J, with 19 bases in the middle. The CDR3 spells CASGPAEGVEPQHF. The DNA of the CDR3 is TGCGCCAGCGGCCCCGCGGAGGGTGTTGAGCCCCAGCATTTT.

The rearrangement uses TRBV6-1 and TRBJ2-7, with 11 bases matching TRBD1. The ends lost 2 bases at V and 0 bases at J; junction bases unmatched: 3. CDR3 length equals 16 residues. Germline V lookup: CDR1 MNHNS, CDR2 SASEGT. CDR3: CASSERTGGFSYEQYF. DNA of the CDR3: TGTGCCAGCAGTGAAAGGACAGGGGGCTTCTCCTACGAGCAGTACTTC.

This clone was picked up a small number of times. The gene calls are TRBV29-1 and TRBJ2-1; 11 nucleotides line up with TRBD2. With V trimmed by 7 bases and J by 0 bases, 5 bases remained unmatched. The CDR3 contains 15 residues. Germline CDR1 SQVTM, CDR2 ANQGSEA. CDR3 in amino acids: CSGDSGGASYNEQFF. The CDR3 DNA reads TGCAGCGGCGATAGCGGGGGGGCCTCCTACAATGAGCAGTTCTTC.

V gene TRBV9 combines with J gene TRBJ1-5, with 7 positions matching TRBD1. Germline V gene data show CDR1 as SGDLS and CDR2 as YYNGEE. The junction had 5 bases not matched to a gene; V was cut back by 3 bases and J by 5 bases. CDR3 length equals 14 residues. CDR3: CASSASGGYQPQHF. The CDR3 region has the DNA TGTGCCAGCAGCGCCTCAGGGGGGTATCAGCCCCAGCATTTT.

This clone was observed a handful of times. This chain joins TRBV5-5 and TRBJ2-1; 9 bases match TRBD2. The V and J ends lost 1 base and 6 bases, in that order; junction bases with no gene match: 14. The CDR3 is 18 amino acids. Germline lookup yields CDR1 SGHKS and CDR2 YYEKEE (reference sequence). The CDR3 loop is CASSLYASGGSGGNEQFF. DNA for the CDR3: TGTGCCAGCAGCTTGTACGCGAGCGGAGGTAGCGGGGGCAATGAGCAGTTCTTC.

The V gene is TRBV7-8, the J gene TRBJ2-5, with D tentatively TRBD2 (5 bases). The germline gives CDR1 SGHVS, CDR2 FQNEAQ. V lost 5 bases, J lost 2 bases, and 9 bases lay in between. The CDR3 extends over 13 amino acids. CDR3 in DNA: TGTGCCAGCAGCGCGACGGGGCAAGAGACCCAGTACTTC. Encoded protein: CASSATGQETQYF.

This clone was counted at least ten times. The chain joins TRBV4-3 to TRBJ1-6; D is unclear. Germline assignment: CDR1 LGHNA and CDR2 YSLEER. CDR3 length: 13 residues. The V and J ends lost 1 base and 9 bases respectively, with 7 bases between them. The CDR3 nucleotides are TGCGCCAGCAGCCAAGGAGGATCTTCACCCCTCCACTTT. Its protein product is CASSQGGSSPLHF.

The chain has TRBV4-3 and TRBJ2-4; 9 bases match TRBD1. The CDR3 contains 15 residues. J lost 9 bases, V lost 0 bases, and 6 bases had no gene match. Per germline, CDR1 LGHNA and CDR2 YSLEER. The CDR3 region has the DNA TGCGCCAGCAGCCAAGAGTACCGGGACAGGGTCATTCAGTACTTC. Translation gives CASSQEYRDRVIQYF.